This T cell receptor beta chain emerged from a study of T cell clonality in common variable immunodeficiency. This clone came up many times. Its antigen is still unknown. The read terminates 3 residues before the CDR3 end, so the remaining end is supplied by the germline J gene. Generated by immunoSEQ multiplex PCR, the TCRdb table keeps only in-frame clones and is missing some. The repertoire yields tens of thousands of clones, none seen only once; the top ten contain 0.68%. Looked up from germline, CDR1 is SGHNT and CDR2 is YYREEE (reference sequence). The CDR3 has 14 amino acids. The V segment lost 4 bases and the J segment 6 bases; nucleotides outside the gene matches: 6. Study observations and caveats: CVID subjects shared fewer TCRbeta clones than healthy controls did. Compared with healthy controls, CVID subjects showed increased TCRbeta clonality, mostly in about a third. CVID patient heterogeneity limited repertoire-clinical complication correlations.

The sequenced sample was peripheral blood mononuclear cells. This clonotype was obtained from a person aged 18 to 70 in good health. V usage is TRBV5-4 and J usage is TRBJ1-2; 10 positions agree with TRBD1. CDR3 residues: CASSARQGADGYTF. The sequenced CDR3 bases are TGTGCCAGCAGCGCGCGACAGGGGGCGGATGGC.